Detailed here is one T cell receptor (beta chain). The table came from immunoSEQ multiplex PCR; TCRdb's copy has only in-frame clones and leaves some out. The sample lists roughly 45,000 clones, 70% to 90% occurring once. The data originate from a study of PD-L1 blockade in urothelial cancer. Material: PBMCs, obtained around atezolizumab (anti-PD-L1) treatment. The clonotype was recovered from a man aged 60 to 69 with urothelial cancer.

CDR3: CASSFQQSSYNEQFF. CDR3 DNA sequence: TGTGCCAGCAGCTTCCAACAGAGCTCCTACAATGAGCAGTTCTTC. The chain carries TRBV11-3 and TRBJ2-1; D remains ambiguous. Germline assignment: CDR1 SGHNT and CDR2 YENEEA. This CDR3 contains 15 residues. The V end lost 3 bases, the J end lost 0 bases, and 9 bases lay between the germline ends.